Listed below are T cell receptor beta chains from one sample, sequenced in a study of Tregs in tolerant kidney transplant recipients. The protocol was immunoSEQ multiplex PCR, while the TCRdb copy is restricted to in-frame clones and leaves out a portion. Among approximately 60,000 clones, roughly 86% were seen once, and the ten largest hold around 4.1%. The specimen comprised CD4+ T cells from blood (PBMCs), sampled 6 months after the transplant. The receptor source for this set is a human patient who received a combined kidney and bone marrow transplant. The graft donor may account for some of the T cells. Both conserved end residues are part of each CDR3. A D gene is named only where the DNA matches it firmly. Clone sizes are given selectively: once, few, many, or a class where the clone is expanded.

size	J	V	D	CDR3	DNA
NA	TRBJ2-2	TRBV18	NA	CASSPLIAYTGELFF	TGTGCCAGCTCACCATTGATAGCCTACACCGGGGAGCTGTTTTTT
NA	TRBJ2-5	TRBV11-1	TRBD1	CASSHRGTVGTQYF	TGTGCCAGCAGCCACAGGGGTACGGTAGGGACCCAGTACTTC
NA	TRBJ1-1	TRBV5-1	NA	CASSPERRNTEAFF	TGCGCCAGCAGCCCGGAGAGGAGAAACACTGAAGCTTTCTTT
NA	TRBJ2-7	TRBV11-2	NA	CASSSKTGPAYEQYF	TGTGCCAGCAGCTCCAAGACAGGACCGGCGTACGAGCAGTACTTC
NA	TRBJ1-1	TRBV27	TRBD1	CASSYRGLGTEAFF	TGTGCCAGTTCTTACAGGGGGTTGGGCACTGAAGCTTTCTTT
NA	TRBJ1-2	TRBV7-2	NA	CASSREGGYGYTF	TGTGCCAGCAGTAGGGAGGGTGGCTATGGCTACACCTTC
NA	TRBJ2-2	TRBV5-5	NA	CASSLTVNTGELFF	TGTGCCAGCAGCTTGACAGTGAACACCGGGGAGCTGTTTTTT
NA	TRBJ2-1	TRBV7-2	NA	CASSGTVNEQFF	TGTGCCAGCAGCGGGACTGTCAATGAGCAGTTCTTC
once	TRBJ2-5	TRBV23-1	NA	CASSQSWRGCMKTQYF	TGCGCCAGCAGTCAATCGTGGAGGGGTTGTATGAAGACCCAGTACTTC
NA	TRBJ1-3	TRBV7-3	NA	CASSLMSLENSGNTIYF	TGTGCCAGCAGCTTAATGTCTTTGGAGAACTCTGGAAACACCATATATTTT
NA	TRBJ2-7	TRBV5-1	NA	CASSFRASAYEQYF	TGCGCCAGCAGCTTCAGGGCAAGTGCCTACGAGCAGTACTTC
NA	TRBJ2-5	TRBV12-5	TRBD2	CASGLESKRQSTSGVLQETQYF	TGTGCTAGTGGTTTGGAGAGTAAGCGTCAGTCGACTAGCGGGGTTCTCCAAGAGACCCAGTACTTC
once	TRBJ1-1	TRBV18	TRBD1	CASSTTGNTEAFF	TGTGCCAGCTCAACGACAGGGAATACTGAAGCTTTCTTT
NA	TRBJ1-1	TRBV2	NA	CASSGWGELTEAFF	TGTGCCAGCAGTGGGTGGGGGGAACTCACTGAAGCTTTCTTT
NA	TRBJ1-2	TRBV11-2	NA	CASSQLRQSGYGYTF	TGTGCCAGCAGCCAACTCAGACAGTCCGGCTATGGCTACACCTTC
NA	TRBJ2-7	TRBV7-8	NA	CASSLGTAYYEQYF	TGTGCCAGCAGCTTAGGGACAGCTTACTACGAGCAGTACTTC
NA	TRBJ1-5	TRBV12-5	TRBD1	CASGPDREGNQPQHF	TGTGCTAGTGGCCCCGACAGGGAGGGCAATCAGCCCCAGCATTTT
NA	TRBJ1-2	TRBV7-2	NA	CASSPSGQGRGYTF	TGTGCCAGCAGCCCCTCGGGTCAGGGCAGGGGCTACACCTTC
NA	TRBJ2-7	TRBV20-1	NA	CSARFLFEQYF	TGCAGTGCTAGGTTTCTTTTCGAGCAGTACTTC
NA	TRBJ1-5	TRBV6-5	NA	CASSYQNGGGQPQHF	TGTGCCAGCAGTTACCAGAACGGGGGAGGTCAGCCCCAGCATTTT
NA	TRBJ2-3	TRBV6-6	NA	CASKVEAGTDTQYF	TGTGCCAGCAAGGTAGAAGCGGGCACAGATACGCAGTATTTT
NA	TRBJ2-1	TRBV18	NA	CASSLSGFIYNEQFF	TGTGCCAGCTCCCTTAGCGGATTCATATACAATGAGCAGTTCTTC
NA	TRBJ2-3	TRBV9	TRBD2	CASSVPGGLAGPTQYF	TGTGCCAGCAGCGTCCCCGGGGGACTAGCGGGTCCTACGCAGTATTTT
NA	TRBJ2-3	TRBV30	NA	CAWTPGVGTDTQYF	TGTGCCTGGACCCCGGGAGTAGGTACAGATACGCAGTATTTT
NA	TRBJ2-7	TRBV7-2	NA	CASSLVHYEQYF	TGTGCCAGCAGCTTAGTACACTACGAGCAGTACTTC
once	TRBJ2-1	TRBV7-3	NA	CASSSLNAGATYNEQFF	TGTGCCAGCAGCTCGCTTAACGCGGGGGCGACCTACAATGAGCAGTTCTTC
NA	TRBJ2-7	TRBV7-6	TRBD1	CASSSTGQVNGEQYF	TGTGCCAGCAGCTCAACCGGACAGGTCAATGGGGAGCAGTACTTC
NA	TRBJ1-5	TRBV5-6	NA	CASSRLSTGNQPQHF	TGTGCCAGCAGTCGCCTAAGTACAGGAAATCAGCCCCAGCATTTT
NA	TRBJ2-1	TRBV2	TRBD2	CASCLAGSYNEQFF	TGTGCCAGCTGCCTAGCGGGATCCTACAATGAGCAGTTCTTC
NA	TRBJ2-3	TRBV7-9	NA	CASSRDRVTDTQYF	TGTGCCAGCAGCCGTGACAGAGTCACAGATACGCAGTATTTT
NA	TRBJ2-1	TRBV7-3	TRBD2	CASSPGLAAYNEQFF	TGTGCCAGCAGCCCGGGACTAGCGGCCTACAATGAGCAGTTCTTC
NA	TRBJ1-1	TRBV5-1	TRBD1	CASSQSGTGATEAFF	TGCGCCAGCAGCCAGTCCGGGACAGGGGCCACTGAAGCTTTCTTT
NA	TRBJ1-5	TRBV5-1	TRBD1	CASSLVPTGGNQPQHF	TGCGCCAGCAGCTTGGTCCCCACAGGGGGCAATCAGCCCCAGCATTTT
NA	TRBJ1-3	TRBV5-6	TRBD1	CASSLVPGQGRANTIYF	TGTGCCAGCAGCTTGGTGCCGGGACAGGGGAGAGCAAACACCATATATTTT
NA	TRBJ2-7	TRBV13	TRBD1	CASSPIRGFEQYF	TGTGCCAGCAGTCCAATCAGGGGGTTCGAGCAGTACTTC
NA	TRBJ1-5	TRBV10-1	NA	CASSDRAGNQPQHF	TGCGCCAGCAGTGACAGGGCCGGCAATCAGCCCCAGCATTTT
NA	TRBJ1-1	TRBV7-9	TRBD1	CASRKWDRENTEAFF	TGTGCCAGCAGAAAATGGGACAGGGAGAACACTGAAGCTTTCTTT
NA	TRBJ2-3	TRBV4-3	NA	CASSQDSYSTDTQYF	TGCGCCAGCAGCCAAGATTCCTACAGCACAGATACGCAGTATTTT
NA	TRBJ1-6	TRBV6-1	NA	CASSETRGSGTYNSPLHF	TGTGCCAGCAGTGAAACGAGGGGGAGTGGAACCTATAATTCCCCCCTCCACTTT
NA	TRBJ1-2	TRBV30	NA	CAWSGGGYGYTF	TGTGCCTGGAGTGGGGGCGGCTATGGCTACACCTTC
NA	TRBJ2-6	TRBV28	TRBD1	CASSLPGQGFSGANVLTF	TGTGCCAGCAGTCTCCCGGGACAGGGGTTCTCTGGGGCCAACGTCCTGACTTTC
few	TRBJ2-7	TRBV7-3	NA	CASSPQGRGAGYEQYF	TGTGCCAGCAGCCCTCAAGGGAGGGGGGCCGGATACGAGCAGTACTTC
NA	TRBJ2-7	TRBV4-1	TRBD1	CASSQGLVDRGGEQYF	TGCGCCAGCAGCCAAGGACTCGTGGACAGGGGTGGCGAGCAGTACTTC
once	TRBJ2-5	TRBV28	TRBD1	CASSEQGTGQETQYF	TGTGCCAGCAGTGAACAGGGGACGGGGCAAGAGACCCAGTACTTC
NA	TRBJ2-2	TRBV28	NA	CASSSPSSGSGELFF	TGTGCCAGCAGTTCCCCATCCTCAGGGTCCGGGGAGCTGTTTTTT
NA	TRBJ1-5	TRBV30	NA	CAWSVLGGKQPQHF	TGTGCCTGGAGTGTTTTGGGGGGAAAGCAGCCCCAGCATTTT
NA	TRBJ2-1	TRBV2	TRBD2	CASSPPSGRGYNEQFF	TGTGCCAGCAGTCCCCCGAGCGGGAGGGGGTACAATGAGCAGTTCTTC
NA	TRBJ2-5	TRBV7-2	TRBD1	CASSFRGIETQYF	TGTGCCAGCAGCTTCAGGGGGATTGAGACCCAGTACTTC
NA	TRBJ2-1	TRBV11-3	NA	CASSLDLTIPNEQFF	TGTGCCAGCAGCTTAGATTTGACTATACCGAATGAGCAGTTCTTC
NA	TRBJ1-5	TRBV11-2	NA	CASSLDWAGSQPQHF	TGTGCCAGCAGCTTAGATTGGGCAGGCAGTCAGCCCCAGCATTTT
NA	TRBJ1-3	TRBV18	NA	CASSPGRGNTIYF	TGTGCCAGCTCACCTGGGAGGGGAAACACCATATATTTT
NA	TRBJ2-2	TRBV7-3	TRBD2	CASSPGTSGAFSSANTGELFF	TGTGCCAGCAGCCCCGGGACTAGCGGGGCGTTTTCCTCCGCGAACACCGGGGAGCTGTTTTTT
NA	TRBJ2-7	TRBV4-1	TRBD1	CASSQAGTVSYEQYF	TGCGCCAGCAGCCAAGCCGGGACAGTATCCTACGAGCAGTACTTC
NA	TRBJ2-1	TRBV7-3	NA	CASSLDRIVYNEQFF	TGTGCCAGCAGCTTAGACAGGATTGTATACAATGAGCAGTTCTTC
NA	TRBJ2-5	TRBV27	TRBD1	CASSRWTGDWKTQYF	TGTGCCAGCAGTCGATGGACAGGGGATTGGAAGACCCAGTACTTC
NA	TRBJ2-3	TRBV29-1	NA	CSVWSLAADTQYF	TGCAGCGTTTGGTCGTTGGCTGCAGATACGCAGTATTTT
NA	TRBJ2-7	TRBV7-2	TRBD1	CASRPSRGPGEQYF	TGTGCCAGCAGACCCAGCAGGGGGCCGGGCGAGCAGTACTTC
NA	TRBJ2-4	TRBV30	TRBD1	CAWGTGNIQYF	TGTGCCTGGGGGACAGGAAACATTCAGTACTTC
NA	TRBJ2-1	TRBV29-1	TRBD1	CSVGTGRGPYNEQFF	TGCAGCGTGGGGACAGGTAGGGGCCCCTACAATGAGCAGTTCTTC
NA	TRBJ1-1	TRBV4-1	NA	CASRQLTVTNTEAFF	TGCGCCAGCAGACAGTTGACAGTTACTAACACTGAAGCTTTCTTT